This TCR beta chain was obtained from a study of PD-L1 blockade in urothelial cancer. Study-level information: At 6 weeks and at 3 weeks (second dose) after treatment start, blood was analyzed.

As concerns this clone: Its antigen is not identified.

Study observations and caveats: At 3 weeks on treatment, tumor-associated clones expanded more with durable benefit. In blood sampled pretreatment, TCR clonality below the median predicted better survival.

The data were produced by immunoSEQ multiplex PCR, yet TCRdb's version contains in-frame clones alone and is incomplete. This table holds more than 55,000 clones, more than 70% found once. This CDR3 spans 14 amino acids. Losses at the gene ends were 4 bases for V and 1 base for J; bases not matched to a gene: 3. Germline assignment: CDR1 ENHRY and CDR2 SYGVKD. Between 1 and 8 samples, pretreatment and on-treatment, were given by each patient. This sequence joins TRBV10-3 and TRBJ2-7; 8 bases line up with TRBD2. This receptor was taken from a man between 50 and 59 years old with urothelial cancer. Sequenced here: PBMCs, sampled around atezolizumab (anti-PD-L1) treatment. CDR3 nucleotide sequence: TGTGCCATCAGTGCCGGGAGGGCGTCCTACGAGCAGTACTTC. Translated, it gives CAISAGRASYEQYF.